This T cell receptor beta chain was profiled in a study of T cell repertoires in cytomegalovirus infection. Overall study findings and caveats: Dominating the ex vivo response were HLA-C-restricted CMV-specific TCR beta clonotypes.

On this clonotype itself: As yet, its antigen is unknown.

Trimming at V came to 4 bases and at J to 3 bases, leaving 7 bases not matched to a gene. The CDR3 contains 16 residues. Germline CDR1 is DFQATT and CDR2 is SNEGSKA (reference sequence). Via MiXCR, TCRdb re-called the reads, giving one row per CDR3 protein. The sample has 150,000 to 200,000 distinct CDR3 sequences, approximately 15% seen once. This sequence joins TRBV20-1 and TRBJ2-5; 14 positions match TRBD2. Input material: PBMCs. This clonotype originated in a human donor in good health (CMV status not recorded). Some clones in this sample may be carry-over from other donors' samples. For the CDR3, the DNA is TGCAGTGCTATCCGACCGGGACTAGCGGGGGAAGAGACCCAGTACTTC. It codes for CSAIRPGLAGEETQYF.